The 12 T cell receptor beta chains below were found in one sample sequenced in a study of T cell responses to AZD1222 COVID-19 vaccine. Sequencing was performed with immunoSEQ multiplex PCR; in TCRdb, only in-frame clones are kept and a portion is missing. The table has around 110,000 clones, 75% to 90% seen once; the top ten hold 3.9%. This sample comprised peripheral blood, obtained on day 0 of MenACWY control vaccination. These receptors all come from an adult in good health.

The chain carries TRBV9 and TRBJ2-5; D ambiguous. The ends were cut back, 0 bases at V and 0 bases at J, with 6 bases in the middle. Looked up from germline, CDR1 is SGDLS and CDR2 is YYNGEE. CDR3 length: 14 amino acids. The CDR3 loop is CASSVAANQETQYF. CDR3 coding DNA: TGTGCCAGCAGCGTAGCGGCAAACCAAGAGACCCAGTACTTC. Full variable domain (rest looked up from reference TRBV9 and TRBJ2-5): DSGVTQTPKHLITATGQRVTLRCSPRSGDLSVYWYQQSLDQGLQFLIQYYNGEERAKGNILERFSAQQFPDLHSELNLSSLELGDSALYFCASSVAANQETQYFGPGTRLLVL.

V gene TRBV7-2 combines with J gene TRBJ1-2; 10 bases match TRBD1. The CDR3 totals 15 residues. CDR1 and CDR2 from the germline V gene are SGHTA and FQGNSA. V was pared by 1 base and J by 6 bases, with 5 bases of the junction left unmatched. CDR3 DNA: TGTGCCAGCAGCTTAGGCCGGGACAGGGGACATGGCTACACCTTC. It is translated as CASSLGRDRGHGYTF.

This chain connects TRBV6-2 or TRBV6-3 to TRBJ2-5; weak D call: TRBD2 (5 bases). This CDR3 comprises 13 residues. Germline V gives CDR1 MNHEY, CDR2 SVGEGT. Trimming took 5 bases from V and 9 from J, leaving 16 bases between them. Written as DNA, the CDR3 is TGTGCCAGCAGTCGCAATCTAAGGCGGGCCCAGTACTTC. Translated, it gives CASSRNLRRAQYF.

The rearrangement links TRBV19 to TRBJ1-5; 7 bases align to TRBD1. The CDR3 is 15 amino acids. The germline CDR1 and CDR2 sequences are LNHDA and SQIVND (reference sequence). J gave up 0 bases and V 5 bases, and 4 bases lay outside the gene matches. The CDR3 loop reads CASSDRVYSNQPQHF. For the CDR3, the DNA is TGTGCCAGTAGTGACAGGGTTTATAGCAATCAGCCCCAGCATTTT.

The CDR3 sequence is CASSEPQGTAPNSYTF. CDR3 nucleotide sequence: TGTGCCAGCAGCGAACCCCAGGGAACAGCCCCTAACAGCTACACCTTC. The chain couples TRBV3-1 (or the pseudogene TRBV3-2) to TRBJ1-2; D may be TRBD1 (5 bases). CDR1 and CDR2 from the germline V gene are LGHDT and YNNKEL (reference sequence). CDR3 length: 16 residues. Trimming shortened V by 5 bases and J by 9 bases, and 25 bases separated the two germline ends.

This clone appeared a single time. Other DNA sequences in the same sample also yield this CDR3. The gene calls are TRBV5-4 and TRBJ1-2, with a possible D match to TRBD1 (5 bases). The CDR3 totals 13 residues. Trimming took off 0 bases at V and 6 bases at J, with 9 bases between the two ends. The germline CDR1 and CDR2 sequences are SGHNT and YYREEE (reference sequence). CDR3: CASSLAGGDGYTF. In DNA, the CDR3 is TGTGCCAGCAGCTTGGCGGGGGGGGATGGCTACACCTTC.

This rearrangement joins TRBV28 to TRBJ1-2; TRBD1 might be the D (6 bases). V gave up 2 bases and J gave up 8 bases, with 12 bases separating them. This CDR3 comprises 13 residues. CDR1 is MDHEN and CDR2 is SYDVKM in the germline V gene. In nucleotides, the CDR3 is TGTGCCAGCAGTTTAGGGGACATTCGGGGCTACACCTTC. Protein product: CASSLGDIRGYTF.

This chain uses TRBV18 with TRBJ1-2, with 7 bases matching TRBD1. The V and J ends lost 3 bases and 8 bases, in that order; junction bases with no gene match: 6. The CDR3 runs to 13 residues. CDR1 and CDR2 from the germline V gene are KGHSH and LQKENI. The CDR3, as DNA: TGTGCCAGCTCACCGACAGGGATTGACGGCTACACCTTC. Protein product: CASSPTGIDGYTF.

This clone was detected only a few times. The chain uses TRBV11-2 and TRBJ1-2; 9 nucleotides align to TRBD1. CDR1 is SGHAT and CDR2 is FQNNGV in the germline V gene. The CDR3 sequence is 16 residues long. The trim removed 4 bases at V and 4 bases at J, leaving 10 bases unmatched. CDR3 nucleotides: TGTGCCAGCAGCTCGCTCAACAGGGGGCGCGGCTATGGCTACACCTTC. Translation gives CASSSLNRGRGYGYTF. Supplemented by reference TRBV11-2 and TRBJ1-2, the full variable domain reads EAGVAQSPRYKIIEKRQSVAFWCNPISGHATLYWYQQILGQGPKLLIQFQNNGVVDDSQLPKDRFSAERLKGVDSTLKIQPAKLEDSAVYLCASSSLNRGRGYGYTFGSGTRLTVV.

This chain joins TRBV7-3 and TRBJ1-1, with D possibly being TRBD1 (6 bases). The CDR3 contains 13 residues. Germline-derived CDR1 and CDR2 are SGHTA and FQGTGA. The V end was cut by 4 bases, the J end by 1 base, with 7 bases between. CDR3 bases: TGTGCCAGCAGCTCGGACAGGAACACTGAAGCTTTCTTT. This sequence encodes CASSSDRNTEAFF.

This chain joins TRBV18 and TRBJ1-5; TRBD1 agrees at 8 bases. This CDR3 comprises 14 residues. The junction had 5 bases not matched to a gene; V was cut back by 2 bases and J by 8 bases. The V gene's germline CDR1 is KGHSH and CDR2 LQKENI. CDR3 region: CASSPGRGREPQHF. The CDR3 nucleotides read TGTGCCAGCTCACCAGGCAGGGGGCGCGAGCCCCAGCATTTT.

The chain carries TRBV14 and TRBJ1-5; D is uncertain. V lost 0 bases, J lost 5 bases, and 5 bases lay in between. The germline V gene has CDR1 SGHDN and CDR2 FVKESK. The CDR3 is 13 residues long. The CDR3 DNA follows: TGTGCCAGCAGCCAAGATTCATATCAGCCCCAGCATTTT. Its translation is CASSQDSYQPQHF.